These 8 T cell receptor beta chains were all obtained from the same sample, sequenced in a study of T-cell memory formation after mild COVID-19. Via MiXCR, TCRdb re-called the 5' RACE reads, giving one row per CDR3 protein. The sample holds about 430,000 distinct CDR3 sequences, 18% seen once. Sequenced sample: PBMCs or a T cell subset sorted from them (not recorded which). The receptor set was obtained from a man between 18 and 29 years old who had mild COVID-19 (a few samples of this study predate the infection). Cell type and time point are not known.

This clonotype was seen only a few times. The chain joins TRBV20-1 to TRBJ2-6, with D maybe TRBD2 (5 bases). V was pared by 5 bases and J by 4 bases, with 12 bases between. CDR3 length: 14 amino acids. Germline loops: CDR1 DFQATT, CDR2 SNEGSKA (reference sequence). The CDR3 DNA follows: TGCAGTGCTCAGCGGCCGGGAGGGGCCAACGTCCTGACTTTC. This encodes CSAQRPGGANVLTF.

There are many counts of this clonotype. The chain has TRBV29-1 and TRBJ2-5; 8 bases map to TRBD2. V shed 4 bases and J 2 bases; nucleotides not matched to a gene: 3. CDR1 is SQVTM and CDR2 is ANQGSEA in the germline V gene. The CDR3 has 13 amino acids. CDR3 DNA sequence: TGCAGCGTTGTGCGCGGGGGGCAAGAGACCCAGTACTTC. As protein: CSVVRGGQETQYF.

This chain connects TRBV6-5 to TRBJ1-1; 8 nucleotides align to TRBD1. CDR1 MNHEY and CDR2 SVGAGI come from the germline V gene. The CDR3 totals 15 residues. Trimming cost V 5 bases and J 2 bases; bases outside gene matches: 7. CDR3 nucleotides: TGTGCCAGCAGTCGGAAGACAGGGGCCAACACTGAAGCTTTCTTT. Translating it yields CASSRKTGANTEAFF.

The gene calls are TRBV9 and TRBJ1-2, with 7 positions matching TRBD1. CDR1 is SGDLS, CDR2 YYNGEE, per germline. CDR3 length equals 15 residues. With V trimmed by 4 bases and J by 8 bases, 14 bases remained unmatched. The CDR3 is CASSLQWEGAIGYTF. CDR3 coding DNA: TGTGCCAGCAGCCTCCAGTGGGAGGGGGCGATCGGCTACACCTTC.

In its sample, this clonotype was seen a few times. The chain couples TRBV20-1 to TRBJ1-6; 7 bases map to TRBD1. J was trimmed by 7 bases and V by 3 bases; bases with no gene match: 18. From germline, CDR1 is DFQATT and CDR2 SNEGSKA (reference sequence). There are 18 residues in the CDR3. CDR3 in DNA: TGCAGTGCTAGGGGGGGGACAGCCTCCGCGAGAATAAATTCACCCCTCCACTTT. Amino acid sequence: CSARGGTASARINSPLHF.

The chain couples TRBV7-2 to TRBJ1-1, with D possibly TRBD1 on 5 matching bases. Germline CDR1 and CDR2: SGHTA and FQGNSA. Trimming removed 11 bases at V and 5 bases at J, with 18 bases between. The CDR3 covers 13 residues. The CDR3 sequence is CASSLGVWTEAFF. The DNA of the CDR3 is TGTGCCTCCTCCCTGGGGGTATGGACTGAAGCTTTCTTT.

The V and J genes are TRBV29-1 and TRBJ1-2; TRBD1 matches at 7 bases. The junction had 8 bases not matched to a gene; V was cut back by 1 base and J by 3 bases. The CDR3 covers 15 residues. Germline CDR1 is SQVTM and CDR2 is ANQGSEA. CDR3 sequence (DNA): TGCAGCGTTGAAGGGGCCCGGGGACAGCACTATGGCTACACCTTC. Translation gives CSVEGARGQHYGYTF.

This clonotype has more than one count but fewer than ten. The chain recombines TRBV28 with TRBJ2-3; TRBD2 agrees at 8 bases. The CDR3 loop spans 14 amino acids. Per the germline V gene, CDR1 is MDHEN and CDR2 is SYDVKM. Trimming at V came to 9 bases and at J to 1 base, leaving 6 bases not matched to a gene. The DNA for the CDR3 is TGTGCCAGTCAGCTAGCGGGTGGCACAGATACGCAGTATTTT. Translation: CASQLAGGTDTQYF.